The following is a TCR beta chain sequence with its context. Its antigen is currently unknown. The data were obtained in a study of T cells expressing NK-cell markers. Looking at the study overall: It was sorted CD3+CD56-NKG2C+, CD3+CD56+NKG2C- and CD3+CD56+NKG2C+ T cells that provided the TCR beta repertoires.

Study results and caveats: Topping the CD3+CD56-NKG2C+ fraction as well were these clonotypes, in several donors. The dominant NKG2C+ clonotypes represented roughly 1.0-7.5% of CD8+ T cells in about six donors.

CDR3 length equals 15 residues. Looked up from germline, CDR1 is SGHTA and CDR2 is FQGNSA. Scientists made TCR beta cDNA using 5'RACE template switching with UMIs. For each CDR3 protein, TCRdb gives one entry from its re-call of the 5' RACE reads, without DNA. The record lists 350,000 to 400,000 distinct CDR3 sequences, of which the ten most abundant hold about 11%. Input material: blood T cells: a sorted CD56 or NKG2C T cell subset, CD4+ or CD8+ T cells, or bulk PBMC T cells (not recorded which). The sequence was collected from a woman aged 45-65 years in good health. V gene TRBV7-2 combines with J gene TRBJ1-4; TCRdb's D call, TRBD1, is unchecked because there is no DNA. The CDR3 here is CASSLGRLNNEKLFF.